This T cell receptor beta chain appears in the sequencing data of a study of blood T cells in healthy people across ages. V was trimmed by 3 bases and J by 0 bases, leaving 11 bases between them. The CDR3 spans 15 residues. Every donor contributed roughly 10 milliliters of peripheral blood by blood draw. Total RNA extracted from each sample amounted to at least 5 micrograms. General observations from the study: Naive and antigen-experienced cells could not be conclusively compared, given unsorted PBMCs.

A remark on this clonotype: Its antigen is currently unknown.

PCR was performed a second time for about 7 to 11 cycles using a sample-barcoded 5' primer and a J-beta primer mix. The template-switch adaptor, which had 12 random nucleotides, put a tag on each cDNA molecule. TCRdb reanalysed the 5' RACE reads using MiXCR and keeps one entry per CDR3 protein. The sample contains 1,800,000 or so distinct CDR3 sequences, approximately 39% of which appear only once. Specimen: blood. The sequence was obtained from a human donor in good health. The genes are TRBV12-3 or TRBV12-4 and TRBJ1-2; TRBD1 is a possible D gene (5 bases). CDR3 amino acids: CASSFTRVANYGYTF. DNA of the CDR3: TGTGCCAGCAGTTTTACCAGGGTCGCTAACTATGGCTACACCTTC.